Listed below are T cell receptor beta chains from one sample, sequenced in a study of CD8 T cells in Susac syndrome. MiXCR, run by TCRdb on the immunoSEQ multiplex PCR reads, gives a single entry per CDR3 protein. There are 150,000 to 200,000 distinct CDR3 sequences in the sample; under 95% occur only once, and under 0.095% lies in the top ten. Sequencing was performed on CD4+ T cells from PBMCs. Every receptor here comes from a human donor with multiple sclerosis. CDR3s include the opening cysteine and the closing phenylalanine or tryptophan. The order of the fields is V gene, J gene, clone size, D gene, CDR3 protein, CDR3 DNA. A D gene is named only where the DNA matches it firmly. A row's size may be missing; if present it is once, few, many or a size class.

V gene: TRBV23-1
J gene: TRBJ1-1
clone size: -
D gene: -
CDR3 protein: CASSQSRWNTEAFF
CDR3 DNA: TGCGCCAGCAGTCAATCGAGGTGGAACACTGAAGCTTTCTTT

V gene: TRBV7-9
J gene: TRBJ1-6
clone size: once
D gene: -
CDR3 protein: CASSEGARSPLHF
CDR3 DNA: TGTGCCAGCTCGGAAGGGGCGCGTTCACCCCTCCACTTT

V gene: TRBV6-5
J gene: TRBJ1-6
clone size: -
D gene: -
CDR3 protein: CASSGVAGRSPLHF
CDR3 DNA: TGTGCCAGCAGTGGGGTTGCAGGGCGATCACCCCTCCACTTT

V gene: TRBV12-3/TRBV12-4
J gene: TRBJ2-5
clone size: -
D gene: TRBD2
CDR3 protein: CASTPSGIQETQYF
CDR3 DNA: TGTGCCAGCACCCCTAGCGGAATCCAAGAGACCCAGTACTTC

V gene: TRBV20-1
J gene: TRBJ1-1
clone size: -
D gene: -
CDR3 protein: CSARDWSGNTEAFF
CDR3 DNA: TGCAGTGCTAGAGATTGGTCGGGAAACACTGAAGCTTTCTTT

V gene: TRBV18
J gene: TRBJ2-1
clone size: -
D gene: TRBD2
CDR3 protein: CASSPGLADEQFF
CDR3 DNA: TGTGCCAGCTCACCGGGACTAGCTGATGAGCAGTTCTTC

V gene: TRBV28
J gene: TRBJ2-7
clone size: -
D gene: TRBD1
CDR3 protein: CASTSGQGLGGEQYF
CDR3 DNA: TGTGCCAGCACCTCGGGACAGGGGTTAGGGGGCGAGCAGTACTTC

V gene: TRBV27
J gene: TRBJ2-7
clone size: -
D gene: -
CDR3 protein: CASSSLTPGPYEQYF
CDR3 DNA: TGTGCCAGCAGTTCGCTGACACCGGGGCCTTACGAGCAGTACTTC

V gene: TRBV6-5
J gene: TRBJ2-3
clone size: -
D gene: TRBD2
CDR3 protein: CASSYRAGGKDTQYF
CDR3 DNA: TGTGCCAGCAGTTACCGAGCGGGGGGGAAAGATACGCAGTATTTT

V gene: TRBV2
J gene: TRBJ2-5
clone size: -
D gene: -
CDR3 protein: CASSESGPGETQYF
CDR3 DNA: TGTGCCAGCAGTGAGAGCGGGCCTGGGGAGACCCAGTACTTC

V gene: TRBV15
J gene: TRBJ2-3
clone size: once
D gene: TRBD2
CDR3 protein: CATSREGGGAYTQYF
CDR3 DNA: TGTGCCACCAGCAGAGAGGGCGGGGGGGCTTATACGCAGTATTTT

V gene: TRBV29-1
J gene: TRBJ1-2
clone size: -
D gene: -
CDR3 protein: CSVEGNYGYTF
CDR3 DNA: TGCAGCGTTGAGGGTAACTATGGCTACACCTTC

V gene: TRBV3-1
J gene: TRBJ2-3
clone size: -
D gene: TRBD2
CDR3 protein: CASSLSGRMGTDTQYF
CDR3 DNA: TGTGCCAGCAGCCTTAGCGGGAGGATGGGCACAGATACGCAGTATTTT

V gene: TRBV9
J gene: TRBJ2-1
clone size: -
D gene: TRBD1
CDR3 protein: CASSIHRDRDSYNEQFF
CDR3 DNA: TGTGCCAGCAGCATACACCGGGACAGGGACTCCTACAATGAGCAGTTCTTC

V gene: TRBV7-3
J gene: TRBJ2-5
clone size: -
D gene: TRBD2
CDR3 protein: CASSYQWTSGRLFGGETQYF
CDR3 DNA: TGTGCCAGCAGCTATCAATGGACTAGCGGGAGATTGTTTGGCGGAGAGACCCAGTACTTC

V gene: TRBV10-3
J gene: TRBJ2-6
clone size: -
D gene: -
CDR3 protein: CAISEVGANVLTF
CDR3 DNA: TGTGCCATCAGTGAGGTGGGAGCCAACGTCCTGACTTTC

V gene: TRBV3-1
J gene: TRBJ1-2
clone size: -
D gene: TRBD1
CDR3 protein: CASSLQGQGGGYTF
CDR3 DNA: TGTGCCAGCAGCCTACAGGGACAGGGTGGCGGCTACACCTTC

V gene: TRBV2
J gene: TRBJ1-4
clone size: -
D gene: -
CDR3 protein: CASREGSGLSEKLFF
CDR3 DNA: TGTGCCAGCAGGGAAGGCTCAGGGCTGAGTGAAAAACTGTTTTTT

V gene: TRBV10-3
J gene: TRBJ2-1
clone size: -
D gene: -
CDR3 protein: CAISGLAGSYNEQFF
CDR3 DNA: TGTGCCATCAGTGGCTTGGCGGGGTCCTACAATGAGCAGTTCTTC

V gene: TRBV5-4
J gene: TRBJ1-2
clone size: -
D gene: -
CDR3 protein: CASSLDRMDYGYTF
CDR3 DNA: TGTGCCAGCAGCTTGGACAGAATGGACTATGGCTACACCTTC